Below are 11 T cell receptor beta chains sequenced from a single sample in a study of control samples from healthy donors and cancer patients. The protocol was immunoSEQ multiplex PCR, while the TCRdb copy is restricted to in-frame clones and leaves out a portion. In the table there are 150,000 to 200,000 clones, more than 80% of which are singletons. The sequenced material came from blood. The source of these receptors is a man aged 30 to 45 in good health.

The rearrangement joins TRBV27 to TRBJ2-1; 9 bases line up with TRBD2. Germline V lookup: CDR1 MNHEY, CDR2 SMNVEV (reference sequence). J was trimmed by 6 bases and V by 10 bases; bases with no gene match: 7. The CDR3 loop spans 13 amino acids. CDR3 protein: CATGTSRTNEQFF. The CDR3 DNA reads as TGTGCCACGGGGACTAGCCGGACCAATGAGCAGTTCTTC.

CDR3 amino acids: CATSKTYLQGIFNEKLFF. CDR3 bases: TGTGCCACCAGCAAAACCTACCTACAGGGGATATTTAATGAAAAACTGTTTTTT. This chain uses TRBV15 with TRBJ1-4; 7 bases are a match to TRBD1. Germline loops: CDR1 LNHNV, CDR2 YYDKDF (reference sequence). This CDR3 region has 18 residues. V lost 4 bases, J lost 4 bases, and 15 bases stayed unmatched.

The rearrangement uses TRBV9 and TRBJ2-5; TRBD1 matches 10 bases. This CDR3 contains 16 residues. Unmatched junction bases numbered 9, after V lost 2 bases and J lost 5 bases. Germline CDR1 reads SGDLS; CDR2 reads YYNGEE. In DNA, the CDR3 is TGTGCCAGCAGCGTGGACGGGACAGGGGTTTGGGAGACCCAGTACTTC. Residues: CASSVDGTGVWETQYF.

V usage is TRBV5-1 and J usage is TRBJ2-3; TRBD2 aligns across 11 bases. From germline, CDR1 is SGHRS and CDR2 YFSETQ. Trimming removed 4 bases from V and 1 base from J; junction bases left unmatched: 2. The CDR3 totals 15 residues. The CDR3 nucleotides are TGCGCCAGCAGCGGGGGACTAGCGGGCACAGATACGCAGTATTTT. Translating gives CASSGGLAGTDTQYF.

V usage is TRBV3-1 (or the pseudogene TRBV3-2) and J usage is TRBJ2-2; the D is unclear. V was cut by 1 base and J by 3 bases, with 12 bases left in between. The CDR3 contains 16 residues. Germline assignment: CDR1 LGHDT and CDR2 YNNKEL (reference sequence). CDR3 sequence reads: CASSQGTGGYTGELFF. DNA for the CDR3: TGTGCCAGCAGCCAAGGAACCGGTGGGTACACCGGGGAGCTGTTTTTT.

The chain links TRBV29-1 to TRBJ2-5; no reliable D call. The V gene's germline CDR1 is SQVTM and CDR2 ANQGSEA. The germline V and J ends were trimmed by 6 bases and 1 base, with 12 bases remaining between them. This CDR3 contains 13 residues. The CDR3 is CSVDKGPQETQYF. The CDR3 nucleotides read TGCAGCGTCGATAAGGGCCCCCAAGAGACCCAGTACTTC.

The chain is built from TRBV6-1 and TRBJ2-3; D is perhaps TRBD1 (6 bases). Germline V gene data show CDR1 as MNHNS and CDR2 as SASEGT. The CDR3 is 17 amino acids. Trimming cost V 4 bases and J 0 bases, with 17 bases left between them. The CDR3 region has the DNA TGTGCCAGCAGTGGGGATAGACAGGTTTCTAGCACAGATACGCAGTATTTT. Translating gives CASSGDRQVSSTDTQYF.

The chain uses TRBV19 and TRBJ2-6; no definite D call. This CDR3 spans 12 amino acids. Germline CDR1 LNHDA, CDR2 SQIVND (reference sequence). V dropped 1 base and J dropped 8 bases, with 3 bases sitting between them. In DNA form, the CDR3 reads TGTGCCAGTAGTATAGGTCCCAACGTCCTGACTTTC. This codes for CASSIGPNVLTF.

V and J are TRBV9 and TRBJ2-1; TRBD1 or TRBD2 may be the D gene (5 bases each). Germline CDR1 is SGDLS and CDR2 is YYNGEE. The length of the CDR3 is 15 residues. V was cut by 2 bases and J by 3 bases, with 12 bases left in between. CDR3 sequence (DNA): TGTGCCAGCAGCGTGGGGACCTACCTCTACAATGAGCAGTTCTTC. Amino acid sequence: CASSVGTYLYNEQFF.

The genes are TRBV10-3 and TRBJ1-4; unclear D gene. This CDR3 comprises 12 residues. Per the germline V gene, CDR1 is ENHRY and CDR2 is SYGVKD. Trimming cost V 5 bases and J 0 bases, with 1 base left between them. The CDR3 DNA is TGTGCCATCAGTCCAACTAATGAAAAACTGTTTTTT. As protein: CAISPTNEKLFF.

The chain combines TRBV29-1 with TRBJ2-3; 8 positions agree with TRBD1. V lost 6 bases and J lost 5; bases outside the gene matches: 4. The length of the CDR3 is 12 residues. The germline CDR1 and CDR2 sequences are SQVTM and ANQGSEA. DNA for the CDR3: TGCAGCGTCGGACAGGGAGTAGATACGCAGTATTTT. This encodes CSVGQGVDTQYF.